This TCR beta chain was captured in a study of control samples from healthy donors and cancer patients. The data were produced by immunoSEQ multiplex PCR, yet TCRdb's version contains in-frame clones alone and is incomplete. The top ten clones hold 1.7% of a sample with roughly 120,000 clones, more than 85% of them seen once. The sample taken for sequencing was PBMCs. The TCR was taken from a man aged 45-65 years with head and neck cancer.

CDR3 protein: CASSRGEGLRTYEQYF. CDR3 coding DNA: TGTGCCAGCTCACGGGGGGAAGGGCTGAGGACCTACGAGCAGTACTTC. The rearrangement uses TRBV18 and TRBJ2-7; D might be TRBD2 (6 bases). Trimming removed 4 bases at V and 2 bases at J, with 18 bases between. This CDR3 is built from 16 residues. CDR1 is KGHSH and CDR2 is LQKENI in the germline V gene.